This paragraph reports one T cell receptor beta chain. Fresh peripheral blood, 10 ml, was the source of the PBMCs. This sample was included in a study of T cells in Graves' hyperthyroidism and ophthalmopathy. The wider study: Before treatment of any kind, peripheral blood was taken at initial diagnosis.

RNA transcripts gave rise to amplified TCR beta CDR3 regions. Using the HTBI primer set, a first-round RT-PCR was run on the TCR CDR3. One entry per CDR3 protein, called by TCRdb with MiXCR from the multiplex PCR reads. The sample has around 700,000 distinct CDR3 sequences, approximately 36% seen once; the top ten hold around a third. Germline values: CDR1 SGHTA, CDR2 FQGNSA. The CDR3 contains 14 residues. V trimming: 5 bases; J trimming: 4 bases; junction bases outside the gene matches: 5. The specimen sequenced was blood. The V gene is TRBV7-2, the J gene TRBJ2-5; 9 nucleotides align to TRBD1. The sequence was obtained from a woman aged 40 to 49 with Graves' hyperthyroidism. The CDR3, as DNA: TGTGCCAGCAGCCCCACAGGGGGCTCAGAGACCCAGTACTTC. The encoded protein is CASSPTGGSETQYF. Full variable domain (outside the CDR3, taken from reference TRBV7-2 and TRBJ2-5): GAGVSQSPSNKVTEKGKDVELRCDPISGHTALYWYRQSLGQGLEFLIYFQGNSAPDKSGLPSDRFSAERTGGSVSTLTIQRTQQEDSAVYLCASSPTGGSETQYFGPGTRLLVL.